The rows below give T cell receptor beta chains drawn from one sample of a study of shared T cell receptors in the human thymus. Assay: immunoSEQ multiplex PCR; the TCRdb copy retains only in-frame clones and omits some. The table includes about 730,000 clones, approximately 85% detected once. The same specimen was also included in a second study, on human thymus T cells.

Sequencing used thymocytes. The origin of the receptors is a girl less than two years old with a congenital heart defect. Both conserved end residues are part of each CDR3. D genes are given only for firm matches. Size is omitted from some rows. Given values are once, few, many or a class for expanded clones.

d_call,v_call,j_call,clone_size,cdr3_aa,cdr3_nt
TRBD1,TRBV4-3,TRBJ1-6,.,CASSQEGTGTNSPLHF,TGCGCCAGCAGCCAAGAGGGGACAGGTACTAATTCACCCCTCCACTTT
TRBD1,TRBV6-5,TRBJ1-2,.,CASSTGTGLDYGYTF,TGTGCCAGCAGTACTGGGACAGGGCTAGATTATGGCTACACCTTC
TRBD2,TRBV7-2,TRBJ2-1,.,CASSLATPSPTSGDSEQFF,TGTGCCAGCAGCTTAGCCACTCCGTCTCCAACTAGCGGGGATTCCGAGCAGTTCTTC
.,TRBV25-1,TRBJ1-1,.,CASSATGMNTEAFF,TGTGCCAGCAGTGCTACAGGGATGAACACTGAAGCTTTCTTT
.,TRBV11-3,TRBJ2-3,.,CASSPKGTGTDTQYF,TGTGCCAGCAGCCCAAAGGGTACAGGGACAGATACGCAGTATTTT
.,TRBV27,TRBJ2-7,.,CASSSMRLPPDEQYF,TGTGCCAGCAGCTCTATGCGACTACCCCCTGACGAGCAGTACTTC
TRBD2,TRBV5-1,TRBJ2-5,.,CASSWGGLAEGETQYF,TGCGCCAGCAGCTGGGGGGGACTAGCGGAGGGAGAGACCCAGTACTTC
.,TRBV9,TRBJ2-2,once,CASSARDIPAGELFF,TGTGCCAGCAGCGCCCGGGACATACCGGCCGGGGAGCTGTTTTTT
.,TRBV4-1,TRBJ1-2,.,CASSQVTGKEDGYTF,TGCGCCAGCAGCCAAGTAACCGGGAAAGAGGATGGCTACACCTTC
.,TRBV6-6,TRBJ1-1,.,CASSPIGAGAFF,TGTGCCAGCAGCCCGATTGGGGCTGGAGCTTTCTTT
TRBD1,TRBV2,TRBJ1-1,.,CASRTAPGQGAGLNTEAFF,TGTGCCAGCAGGACCGCACCGGGACAGGGGGCGGGTTTGAACACTGAAGCTTTCTTT
TRBD1,TRBV13,TRBJ2-7,.,CASSRGQGDYEQYF,TGTGCCAGCAGCCGCGGACAGGGCGACTACGAGCAGTACTTC
.,TRBV14,TRBJ1-1,.,CASSQDLRSEAFF,TGTGCCAGCAGCCAAGATCTGAGATCTGAAGCTTTCTTT
TRBD1,TRBV5-6,TRBJ2-1,.,CASSSKQGAHTNEQFF,TGTGCCAGCAGCTCAAAACAGGGGGCGCATACCAATGAGCAGTTCTTC
TRBD1,TRBV6-4,TRBJ1-4,.,CASSWRIGQGLGQMCEKLFF,TGTGCCAGCAGTTGGAGAATCGGACAGGGGCTGGGGCAGATGTGTGAAAAACTGTTTTTT
TRBD1,TRBV7-9,TRBJ1-1,.,CASSLMHQGVWTEAFF,TGTGCCAGCAGCTTAATGCACCAGGGGGTTTGGACTGAAGCTTTCTTT
.,TRBV6-6,TRBJ1-5,.,CASGETAVLGPQHF,TGTGCCAGCGGCGAAACAGCCGTTCTCGGGCCCCAGCATTTT
TRBD1,TRBV10-3,TRBJ2-6,.,CAANRGDSGANVLTF,TGTGCCGCGAACAGGGGGGATTCTGGGGCCAACGTCCTGACTTTC
.,TRBV4-3,TRBJ1-6,.,CASSQFGRGSYNSPLHF,TGCGCCAGCAGCCAATTCGGCAGGGGCTCCTATAATTCACCCCTCCACTTT
TRBD1,TRBV15,TRBJ1-1,few,CATSRDGRTGPTEAFF,TGTGCCACCAGCAGAGATGGGAGGACAGGGCCTACTGAAGCTTTCTTT
.,TRBV29-1,TRBJ1-1,.,CSVEDSPLLSGDTEAFF,TGCAGCGTTGAAGACAGCCCTCTCCTATCGGGGGACACTGAAGCTTTCTTT
TRBD1,TRBV6-1,TRBJ1-2,.,CASSTMGVGQYGYTF,TGTGCCAGCAGTACAATGGGTGTGGGACAGTATGGCTACACCTTC
TRBD1,TRBV2,TRBJ1-4,.,CASNPTGGKLTNEKLFF,TGTGCCAGCAACCCGACAGGGGGCAAATTGACTAATGAAAAACTGTTTTTT
TRBD2,TRBV5-6,TRBJ2-1,.,CASSLKRIGEGYNEQFF,TGTGCCAGCAGCCTTAAACGCATAGGGGAGGGCTACAATGAGCAGTTCTTC